Listed below are T cell receptor beta chains from one sample, sequenced in a study of blood T cell repertoires in COVID-19. Clones were sequenced by immunoSEQ multiplex PCR, and TCRdb holds only the in-frame ones, with some missing. The data hold about 130,000 clones, with 85% to 90% observed a single time. The sequenced sample consisted of peripheral blood. Receptor source: a man older than 75 with active or convalescent COVID-19. The CDR3 runs from the conserved cysteine through the conserved F or W. Fields, in order: D gene, CDR3 length, V gene, clone size, J gene, CDR3 protein, CDR3 DNA. The D gene is left open where the match is weak. Size values are once, few and many counts, or a class for expanded clones, and some rows have none.

.	14	TRBV28	.	TRBJ1-1	CASSLGGTRTEAFF	TGTGCCAGCAGTTTAGGGGGGACCCGCACTGAAGCTTTCTTT
TRBD1	16	TRBV23-1	.	TRBJ1-2	CASSRYWRGRNYGYTF	TGCGCCAGCAGTCGATACTGGAGGGGGCGCAACTATGGCTACACCTTC
TRBD2	17	TRBV4-2	.	TRBJ2-5	CASSQGSASGGGETQYF	TGTGCCAGCAGCCAAGGGTCGGCTAGCGGGGGAGGGGAGACCCAGTACTTC
TRBD2	17	TRBV2	.	TRBJ2-5	CASSDSGGGGPRPTQYF	TGTGCCAGCAGTGATAGCGGGGGGGGTGGCCCTCGACCGACCCAGTACTTC
TRBD1	15	TRBV10-3	.	TRBJ2-7	CAISGGQGPTYEQYF	TGTGCCATCAGTGGGGGACAGGGGCCAACCTACGAGCAGTACTTC
.	14	TRBV2	few	TRBJ2-7	CASSDALQSYEQYF	TGTGCCAGCAGTGACGCACTACAATCCTACGAGCAGTACTTC
TRBD2	15	TRBV18	.	TRBJ2-7	CASSPGTSISYEQYF	TGTGCCAGCTCACCCGGGACTAGCATCTCCTACGAGCAGTACTTC
.	20	TRBV18	.	TRBJ2-6	CASSPFAQGLLPSGANVLTF	TGTGCCAGCTCACCATTCGCCCAGGGATTACTACCCTCTGGGGCCAACGTCCTGACTTTC
.	13	TRBV27	.	TRBJ2-7	CASRLTGAYEQYF	TGTGCCAGCAGACTAACCGGCGCCTACGAGCAGTACTTC
TRBD2	14	TRBV27	.	TRBJ2-7	CASSFGTIGYEQYF	TGTGCCAGCAGTTTTGGGACTATCGGCTACGAGCAGTACTTC
TRBD1	14	TRBV19	.	TRBJ2-1	CASTPGQGVVGQFF	TGTGCCAGTACCCCCGGGCAGGGGGTCGTGGGGCAGTTCTTC
.	15	TRBV4-3	few	TRBJ2-3	CASSQGGGPTDTQYF	TGCGCCAGCAGCCAGGGGGGAGGACCCACAGATACGCAGTATTTT
TRBD1	15	TRBV27	.	TRBJ1-2	CASRSTGGANYGYTF	TGTGCCAGCCGATCCACAGGGGGCGCGAACTATGGCTACACCTTC
.	16	TRBV4-3	.	TRBJ2-2	CASSQDLGQNTGELFF	TGCGCCAGCAGCCAAGACCTCGGACAGAACACCGGGGAGCTGTTTTTT
.	11	TRBV5-6	.	TRBJ1-2	CASSLNYGYTF	TGTGCCAGCAGCCTCAACTATGGCTACACCTTC
.	11	TRBV27	.	TRBJ2-7	CVSSSSYEQYF	TGTGTCAGCAGTTCGTCCTACGAGCAGTACTTC
.	14	TRBV2	.	TRBJ1-1	CAIPKEGGLHEAFF	TGTGCCATCCCAAAGGAAGGCGGACTCCATGAAGCTTTCTTT
TRBD1	18	TRBV24-1	.	TRBJ2-2	CATGIRDRGRANTGELFF	TGTGCCACCGGGATCCGGGACAGGGGGAGAGCGAACACCGGGGAGCTGTTTTTT
.	17	TRBV19	.	TRBJ1-2	CASSIDRDFRRDYGYTF	TGTGCCAGTAGTATCGACCGGGACTTCCGGAGGGACTATGGCTACACCTTC
.	15	TRBV6-5	.	TRBJ2-3	CASTSSVSYTDTQYF	TGTGCCAGCACATCCTCGGTATCCTACACAGATACGCAGTATTTT
.	13	TRBV11-3	.	TRBJ1-1	CASSLVRNTEAFF	TGTGCCAGCAGCTTAGTCAGGAACACTGAAGCTTTCTTT
.	13	TRBV19	.	TRBJ2-3	CASSTQGSDTQYF	TGTGCCAGTAGCACTCAGGGGTCAGATACGCAGTATTTT